The sequence of this T cell receptor (beta chain) was determined in a study of blood T cell repertoires in COVID-19. Turning to the study itself: The United States, Italy and Spain supplied acute and convalescent COVID-19 samples. T cells, B-cell-depleted T cells, or PBMCs supplied cDNA or gDNA.

Study processing details: Cell counts per sample came from amplifying reference gene primers. TCRdb keeps only in-frame clones here, not all; method: immunoSEQ multiplex PCR. The DNA was the basis for D and trimming; V, J and clone size are from that table. This table holds about 43,000 clones, about nine tenths found once. V trimming: 6 bases; J trimming: 0 bases; junction bases outside the gene matches: 4. Germline CDR1 and CDR2: WSHSY and SAAADI. There are 14 residues in the CDR3. The TCR was taken from a human donor in a cohort sampled during active COVID-19. This chain links TRBV10-2 with TRBJ2-7; 8 bases fit TRBD1. Sequenced input: peripheral blood. The CDR3 DNA sequence: TGCGCCAGCAGACTACAGGGGGGCTCCTACGAGCAGTACTTC. Translating it yields CASRLQGGSYEQYF.